The source of this T cell receptor (beta chain) is a study of shared clonotypes between healthy human individuals. The study's findings and limits: Rarefaction gave evidence that sorted-subset sequencing remained incomplete despite large depth.

On this clone itself: Its antigen is undetermined.

In the authors' workflow: Junction-only sequences without quality scores were provided by ImmunoSEQ, so filtering was different. Repertoires were generated with immunoSEQ multiplex PCR, while TCRdb's copy carries only in-frame clones and drops some. The DNA gave D and trimming, while V, J and clone size come from that table. The profile shows approximately 530,000 clones, 90% to 96% of them singletons. The germline V gene encodes CDR1 MNHEY and CDR2 SVGAGI. The CDR3 sequence is 15 residues long. The germline V and J ends were trimmed by 6 bases and 6 bases, with 21 bases remaining between them. This sequence was found in a woman aged 25 to 39 in good health. The chain recombines TRBV6-5 with TRBJ2-7; no clear D gene. Sequencing input: naive CD4+ T cells sorted from blood. As to subset: CD45RA+ positively selected. CDR3 sequence: CASSLGPLSSLEQYF. The CDR3 nucleotides are TGTGCCAGCAGCCTCGGACCCCTCTCGTCCCTCGAGCAGTACTTC.